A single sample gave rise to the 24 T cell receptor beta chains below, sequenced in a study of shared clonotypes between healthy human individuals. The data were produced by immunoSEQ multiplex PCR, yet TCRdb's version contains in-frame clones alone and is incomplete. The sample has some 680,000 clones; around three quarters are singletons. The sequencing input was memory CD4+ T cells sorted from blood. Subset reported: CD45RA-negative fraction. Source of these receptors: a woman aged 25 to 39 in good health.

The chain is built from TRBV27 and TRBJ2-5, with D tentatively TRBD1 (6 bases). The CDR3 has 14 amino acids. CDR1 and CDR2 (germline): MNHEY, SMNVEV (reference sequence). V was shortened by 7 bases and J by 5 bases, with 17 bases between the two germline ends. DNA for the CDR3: TGTGCCAGCATTAGCGCAGGGGCAAGCGAGACCCAGTACTTC. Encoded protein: CASISAGASETQYF.

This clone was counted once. CDR3 bases: TGTGCCAGCAGTGGGGGGGTTGAGCAGTTCTTC. This codes for CASSGGVEQFF. The chain links TRBV6-1 to TRBJ2-1; maybe TRBD2 (6 bases). V was pared by 4 bases and J by 9 bases, with 7 bases between. CDR1 is MNHNS, CDR2 SASEGT, per germline. The CDR3 totals 11 residues.

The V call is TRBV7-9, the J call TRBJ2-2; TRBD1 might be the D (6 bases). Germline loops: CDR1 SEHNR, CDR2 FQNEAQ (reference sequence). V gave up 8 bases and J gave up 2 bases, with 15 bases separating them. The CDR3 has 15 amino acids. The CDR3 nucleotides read TGTGCCAGCTCCAGGGAAGGGACAAACACCGGGGAGCTGTTTTTT. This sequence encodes CASSREGTNTGELFF.

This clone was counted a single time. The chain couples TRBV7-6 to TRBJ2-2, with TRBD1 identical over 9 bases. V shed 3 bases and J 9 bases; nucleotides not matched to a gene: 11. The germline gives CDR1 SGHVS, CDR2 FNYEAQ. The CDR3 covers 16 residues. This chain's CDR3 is CASSFQTGGASRELFF. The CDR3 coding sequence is TGTGCCAGCAGCTTCCAGACAGGGGGAGCTAGCAGGGAGCTGTTTTTT.

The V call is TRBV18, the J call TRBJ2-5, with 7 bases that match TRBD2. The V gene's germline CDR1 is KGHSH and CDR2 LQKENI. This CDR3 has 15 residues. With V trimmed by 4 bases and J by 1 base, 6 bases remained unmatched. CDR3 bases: TGTGCCAGCTCACGAAGCGGGATCATCCAAGAGACCCAGTACTTC. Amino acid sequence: CASSRSGIIQETQYF.

The CDR3 is CASSLLGVQETQYF. The CDR3 DNA reads TGTGCCAGCAGTTTATTGGGTGTGCAAGAGACCCAGTACTTC. The chain combines TRBV27 with TRBJ2-5, with no clear D. Between the trimmed V and J ends, which lost 1 base and 2 bases, there was a span of 8 bases. The CDR3 is 14 amino acids. Germline values: CDR1 MNHEY, CDR2 SMNVEV (reference sequence).

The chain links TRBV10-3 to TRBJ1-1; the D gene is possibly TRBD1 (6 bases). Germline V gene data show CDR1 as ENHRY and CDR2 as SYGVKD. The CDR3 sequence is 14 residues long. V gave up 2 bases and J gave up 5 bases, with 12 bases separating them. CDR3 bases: TGTGCCATCAGTGAGACTACAGGGAAAACTGAAGCTTTCTTT. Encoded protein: CAISETTGKTEAFF.

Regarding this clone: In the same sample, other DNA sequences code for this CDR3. The DNA of the CDR3 is TGTGCCAGCAGTCGTTCTGGGGCCAACGTCCTGACTTTC. It specifies CASSRSGANVLTF. J is TRBJ2-6 and V is TRBV2, with D unclear. Germline-derived CDR1 and CDR2 are SNHLY and FYNNEI. Trimming pared 5 bases from V and 1 base from J, leaving 3 bases between. The CDR3 extends over 13 amino acids.

CDR3 coding DNA: TGTGCCAGCAGTCAAGCAGGGGGCGTCGTCTATGGCTACACCTTC. It yields the protein CASSQAGGVVYGYTF. The chain carries TRBV28 and TRBJ1-2; TRBD1 matches 8 bases. The germline gives CDR1 MDHEN, CDR2 SYDVKM. CDR3 length: 15 residues. Losses at the gene ends were 5 bases for V and 4 bases for J; bases not matched to a gene: 9.

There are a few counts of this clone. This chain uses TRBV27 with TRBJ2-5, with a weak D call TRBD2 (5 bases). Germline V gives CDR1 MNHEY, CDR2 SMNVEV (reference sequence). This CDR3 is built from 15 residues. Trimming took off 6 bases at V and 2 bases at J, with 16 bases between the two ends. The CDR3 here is CASRRGLTPQETQYF. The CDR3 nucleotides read TGTGCCAGCAGGAGAGGACTTACTCCTCAAGAGACCCAGTACTTC.

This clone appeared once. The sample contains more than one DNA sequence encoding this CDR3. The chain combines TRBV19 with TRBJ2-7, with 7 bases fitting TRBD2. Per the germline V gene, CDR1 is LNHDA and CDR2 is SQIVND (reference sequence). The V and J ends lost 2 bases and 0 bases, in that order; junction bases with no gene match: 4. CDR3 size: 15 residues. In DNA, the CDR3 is TGTGCCAGTAGTATACTAGCGGAGGGCTCCTACGAGCAGTACTTC. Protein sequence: CASSILAEGSYEQYF. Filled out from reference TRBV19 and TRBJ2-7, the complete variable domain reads DGGITQSPKYLFRKEGQNVTLSCEQNLNHDAMYWYRQDPGQGLRLIYYSQIVNDFQKGDIAEGYSVSREKKESFPLTVTSAQKNPTAFYLCASSILAEGSYEQYFGPGTRLTVT.

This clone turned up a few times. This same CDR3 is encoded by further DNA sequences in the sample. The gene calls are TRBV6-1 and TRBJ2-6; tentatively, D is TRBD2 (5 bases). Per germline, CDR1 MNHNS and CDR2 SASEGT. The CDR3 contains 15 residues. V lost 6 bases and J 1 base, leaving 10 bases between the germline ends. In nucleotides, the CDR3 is TGTGCCAGCAGAGCAGGCGGGTCTGGGGCCAACGTCCTGACTTTC. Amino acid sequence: CASRAGGSGANVLTF.

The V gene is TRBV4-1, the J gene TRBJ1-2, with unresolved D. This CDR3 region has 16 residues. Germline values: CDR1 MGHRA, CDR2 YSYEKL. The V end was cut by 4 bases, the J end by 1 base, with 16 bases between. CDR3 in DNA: TGCGCCAGCAGCCCCTCCGTGTTCCGCCGTAACTATGGCTACACCTTC. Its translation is CASSPSVFRRNYGYTF.

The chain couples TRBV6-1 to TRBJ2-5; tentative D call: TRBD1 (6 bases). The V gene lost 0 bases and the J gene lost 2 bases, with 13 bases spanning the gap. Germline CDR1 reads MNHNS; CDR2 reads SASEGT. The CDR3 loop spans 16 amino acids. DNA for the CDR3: TGTGCCAGCAGTGAAGCGCAGGGGTATTTTCAAGAGACCCAGTACTTC. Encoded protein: CASSEAQGYFQETQYF.

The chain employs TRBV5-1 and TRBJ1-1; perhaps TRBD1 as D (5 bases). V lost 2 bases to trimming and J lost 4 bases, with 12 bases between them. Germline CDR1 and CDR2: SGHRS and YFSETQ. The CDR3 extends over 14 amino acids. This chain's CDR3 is CASSFSDTSTEAFF. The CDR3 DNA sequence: TGCGCCAGCAGCTTTTCGGACACGAGCACTGAAGCTTTCTTT.

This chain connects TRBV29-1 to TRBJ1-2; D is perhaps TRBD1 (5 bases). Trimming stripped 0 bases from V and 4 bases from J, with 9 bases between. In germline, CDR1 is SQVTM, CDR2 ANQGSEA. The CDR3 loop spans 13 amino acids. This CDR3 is CSVEDVGGYGYTF. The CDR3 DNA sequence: TGCAGCGTTGAAGATGTGGGGGGCTATGGCTACACCTTC.

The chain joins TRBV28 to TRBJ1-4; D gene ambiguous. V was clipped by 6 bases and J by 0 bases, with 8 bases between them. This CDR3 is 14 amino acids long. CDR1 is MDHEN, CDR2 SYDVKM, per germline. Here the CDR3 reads CASSKATTNEKLFF. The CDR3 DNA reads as TGTGCCAGCAGCAAAGCCACAACTAATGAAAAACTGTTTTTT. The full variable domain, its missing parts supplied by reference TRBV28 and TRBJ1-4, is DVKVTQSSRYLVKRTGEKVFLECVQDMDHENMFWYRQDPGLGLRLIYFSYDVKMKEKGDIPEGYSVSREKKERFSLILESASTNQTSMYLCASSKATTNEKLFFGSGTQLSVL.

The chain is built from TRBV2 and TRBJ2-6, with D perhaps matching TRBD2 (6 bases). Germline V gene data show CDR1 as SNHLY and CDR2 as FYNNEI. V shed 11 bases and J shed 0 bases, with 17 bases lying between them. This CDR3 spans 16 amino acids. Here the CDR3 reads CAGGRDGGSGANVLTF. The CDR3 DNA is TGTGCCGGAGGCCGGGACGGGGGCTCTGGGGCCAACGTCCTGACTTTC.

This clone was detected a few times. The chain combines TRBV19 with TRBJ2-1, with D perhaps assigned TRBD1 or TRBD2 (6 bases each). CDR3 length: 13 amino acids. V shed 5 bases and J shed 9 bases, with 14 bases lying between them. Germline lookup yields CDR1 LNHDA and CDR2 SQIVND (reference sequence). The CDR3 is CASSLGGKGEQFF. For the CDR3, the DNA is TGTGCCAGTAGTTTGGGGGGCAAGGGTGAGCAGTTCTTC. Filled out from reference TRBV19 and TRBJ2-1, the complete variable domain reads DGGITQSPKYLFRKEGQNVTLSCEQNLNHDAMYWYRQDPGQGLRLIYYSQIVNDFQKGDIAEGYSVSREKKESFPLTVTSAQKNPTAFYLCASSLGGKGEQFFGPGTRLTVL.

CDR3 DNA sequence: TGCAGCGTTTACGGGAGCGGGGCAGATACGCAGTATTTT. It translates to CSVYGSGADTQYF. The chain links TRBV29-1 to TRBJ2-3; 7 bases are shared with TRBD2. This CDR3 has 13 amino acids. Losses at the gene ends were 5 bases for V and 4 bases for J; bases not matched to a gene: 6. CDR1 is SQVTM, CDR2 ANQGSEA, per germline.

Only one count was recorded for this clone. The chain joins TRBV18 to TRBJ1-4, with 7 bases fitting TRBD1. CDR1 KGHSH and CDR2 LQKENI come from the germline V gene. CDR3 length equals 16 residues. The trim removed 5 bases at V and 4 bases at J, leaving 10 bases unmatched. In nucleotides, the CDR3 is TGTGCCAGCTCAAGTAACACAGGGGAGAGTAATGAAAAACTGTTTTTT. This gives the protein CASSSNTGESNEKLFF.

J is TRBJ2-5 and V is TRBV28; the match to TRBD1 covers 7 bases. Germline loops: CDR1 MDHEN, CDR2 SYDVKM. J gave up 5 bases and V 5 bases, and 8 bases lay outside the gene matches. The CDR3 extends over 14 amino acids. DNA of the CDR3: TGTGCCAGCAGTCGCTCGCAGGGGGTGGAGACCCAGTACTTC. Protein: CASSRSQGVETQYF.

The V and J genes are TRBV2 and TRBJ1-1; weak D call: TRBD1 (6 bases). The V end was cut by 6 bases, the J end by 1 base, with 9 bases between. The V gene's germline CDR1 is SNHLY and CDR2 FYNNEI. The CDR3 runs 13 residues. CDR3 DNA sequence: TGTGCCAGCAGGAGGGGGGGGAACACTGAAGCTTTCTTT. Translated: CASRRGGNTEAFF.

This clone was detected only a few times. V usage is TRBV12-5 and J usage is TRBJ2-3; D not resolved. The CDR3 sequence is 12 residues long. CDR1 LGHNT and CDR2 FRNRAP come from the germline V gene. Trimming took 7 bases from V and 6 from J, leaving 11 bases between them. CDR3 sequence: CASANQRDTQYF. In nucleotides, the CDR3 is TGTGCTAGTGCCAACCAGAGGGATACGCAGTATTTT. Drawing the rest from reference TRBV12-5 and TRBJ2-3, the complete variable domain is DARVTQTPRHKVTEMGQEVTMRCQPILGHNTVFWYRQTMMQGLELLAYFRNRAPLDDSGMPKDRFSAEMPDATLATLKIQPSEPRDSAVYFCASANQRDTQYFGPGTRLTVL.